A selection of T cell receptor beta chains follows, all from one sample in a study of blood T cells in healthy people across ages. TCRdb processed the 5' RACE reads anew with MiXCR; each CDR3 protein has one entry. The sample lists 2 million or so distinct CDR3 sequences, 49% seen once, with over 2% in the top ten. Sequencing used blood. Every receptor here comes from a woman aged 40 to 50 in good health. CDR3s include the opening cysteine and the closing phenylalanine or tryptophan. D genes are given only for firm matches. Rows may omit the clone size; those that give it use once, few, many or a size class.

CASSQDRRGGGNEQYF	TGCGCCAGCAGCCAAGATAGGCGGGGGGGCGGGAATGAGCAGTACTTC	16	TRBD2	NA	TRBV4-3	TRBJ2-5
CASTTDRKNFYEQYF	TGTGCCAGCACCACAGACAGAAAAAACTTCTACGAGCAGTACTTC	15	NA	NA	TRBV7-9	TRBJ2-7
CASSLGTHYWDSFGNTQYF	TGCGCCAGCAGCTTGGGGACTCACTATTGGGACAGTTTTGGCAATACGCAGTATTTT	19	TRBD1	many	TRBV5-1	TRBJ2-3
CSVEGHIRDGYTF	TGCAGCGTTGAGGGACATATAAGGGATGGCTACACCTTC	13	NA	NA	TRBV29-1	TRBJ1-2
CASTFPGQGAETQYF	TGTGCCAGCACCTTCCCGGGACAGGGGGCAGAGACCCAGTACTTC	15	TRBD1	few	TRBV7-2	TRBJ2-5
CASSPFGQSSGANVLTF	TGTGCCAGCTCACCATTCGGGCAGAGCTCTGGGGCCAACGTCCTGACTTTC	17	NA	NA	TRBV18	TRBJ2-6
CASSQDLNYEQYF	TGTGCCAGCAGCCAAGATCTCAACTACGAGCAGTACTTC	13	NA	many	TRBV4-3	TRBJ2-7
CASSQDFQPDTQYF	TGCGCCAGCAGCCAAGATTTCCAGCCGGATACGCAGTATTTT	14	NA	NA	TRBV4-3	TRBJ2-3
CASSHDGTGGSYEQYF	TGCGCCAGCAGCCATGACGGGACAGGGGGATCCTACGAGCAGTACTTC	16	TRBD1	few	TRBV5-1	TRBJ2-7
CASRPQQNNEKLFF	TGTGCCAGCAGGCCACAGCAAAATAATGAAAAACTGTTTTTT	14	NA	NA	TRBV6-5	TRBJ1-4
CASSNEPLAGCDEQFF	TGTGCCAGCAGCAATGAGCCCCTAGCGGGGTGCGATGAGCAGTTCTTC	16	NA	few	TRBV21-1	TRBJ2-1
CASSAEGGGQPQHF	TGTGCCAGCAGCGCAGAGGGGGGAGGTCAGCCCCAGCATTTT	14	NA	NA	TRBV9	TRBJ1-5
CASRLGLGRDQETQYF	TGTGCCAGCAGGCTGGGTCTAGGAAGGGACCAAGAGACCCAGTACTTC	16	NA	NA	TRBV2	TRBJ2-5
CASSLGGTGMDGYTF	TGTGCCAGCAGCCTAGGGGGGACAGGGATGGATGGCTACACCTTC	15	TRBD1	NA	TRBV28	TRBJ1-2
CSARPTGVEQFF	TGCAGTGCTAGACCGACAGGGGTTGAGCAGTTCTTC	12	TRBD1	once	TRBV20-1	TRBJ2-1
CASSQATGFGYTF	TGTGCCAGCAGCCAAGCTACAGGGTTTGGCTACACCTTC	13	NA	NA	TRBV4-2	TRBJ1-2
CASSPRGLIPSTDTQYF	TGTGCCAGCAGCCCTAGGGGACTGATACCTAGCACAGATACGCAGTATTTT	17	NA	few	TRBV7-9	TRBJ2-3
CASSVHFQETQYF	TGTGCCAGCAGCGTACACTTTCAAGAGACCCAGTACTTC	13	NA	few	TRBV4-2	TRBJ2-5
CASSADKYGYTF	TGTGCCAGCAGTGCCGACAAGTATGGCTACACCTTC	12	NA	few	TRBV6-5	TRBJ1-2
CASSYRTGSSYNEQFF	TGTGCCAGCAGCTACCGGACAGGGAGCTCCTACAATGAGCAGTTCTTC	16	TRBD1	NA	TRBV13	TRBJ2-1
CASSHGREGSINIQYF	TGTGCCAGCAGCCATGGCAGGGAGGGTTCTATAAACATTCAGTACTTC	16	TRBD2	NA	TRBV4-2	TRBJ2-4
CASSPPPGHEQYF	TGTGCCAGCAGCCCCCCGCCCGGACACGAGCAGTACTTC	13	NA	NA	TRBV12-3/TRBV12-4	TRBJ2-7
CASSSDKQETQYF	TGTGCCAGCAGCTCTGACAAGCAAGAGACCCAGTACTTC	13	NA	NA	TRBV7-2	TRBJ2-5
CASTYLGGSPYQETQYF	TGTGCCAGCACCTACCTTGGAGGCTCCCCGTACCAAGAGACCCAGTACTTC	17	NA	few	TRBV5-4	TRBJ2-5
CSARTYGDNEQFF	TGCAGTGCTAGAACCTACGGAGACAATGAGCAGTTCTTC	13	NA	NA	TRBV20-1	TRBJ2-1
CATSTGTDQETRYF	TGTGCCACCAGCACCGGGACAGACCAAGAGACCCGGTACTTC	14	TRBD1	NA	TRBV15	TRBJ2-5
CASSSPVGTQYF	TGTGCCAGCAGTTCGCCGGTGGGGACCCAGTACTTC	12	NA	NA	TRBV12-3/TRBV12-4	TRBJ2-5